The text below deals with one TCR beta chain. This entry is derived from a study of blood T cell repertoires in COVID-19. Study background: Sites across the United States, Italy and Spain contributed samples from acute and convalescent COVID-19. In each case, the material was cDNA or gDNA derived from T cells, B-cell-depleted T cells, or PBMCs.

Seattle patient enrollment occurred during active infection, with longitudinal follow-up thereafter. Generated by immunoSEQ multiplex PCR, the TCRdb table keeps only in-frame clones and is missing some. The sample holds about 200,000 clones, 75% to 85% seen once. V lost 5 bases to trimming and J lost 8 bases; unmatched junction nucleotides: 13. Germline V CDR1 and CDR2: SGHTA, FQGNSA. The CDR3 totals 17 residues. V gene TRBV7-2 combines with J gene TRBJ2-1, with 12 bases matching TRBD1. The sequenced material came from peripheral blood. This TCR derives from an older woman with COVID-19, enrolled during active disease. In nucleotides, the CDR3 is TGTGCCAGCAGCCCCAGGCAGTTGGGACAGGGGGCCCATGAGCAGTTCTTC. Translating it yields CASSPRQLGQGAHEQFF.